This T cell receptor beta chain was sequenced during a study of regulatory T cells in long-lasting Graves disease. Broader study findings: TRBV28, TRBJ1-2 and TRBJ2-5 emerged as the favored segments in persistent disease. Peripheral blood was the sole material, not thyroid tissue. Less diverse TCR repertoires were seen in persistent Graves' patients than in newly diagnosed ones.

Concerning this clonotype: Its antigen is currently unknown.

Described time point: newly diagnosed GD, antithyroid drugs for less than 3 months. PBMC RNA was the source of the TCR library. Trimming pared 6 bases from V and 6 bases from J, leaving 15 bases between. CDR1 and CDR2 (germline): SGHNT, YYREEE (reference sequence). The length of the CDR3 is 13 residues. Sequencing libraries for TCR beta were prepared with iRepertoire HTBI primers and Arm-PCR of CDR3 regions. TCRdb re-called the multiplex PCR reads through MiXCR, storing one row per CDR3 protein. The sample carries around 230,000 distinct CDR3 sequences, 15% to 20% recorded once. The sequence was obtained from a female donor with Graves disease. Sequenced material: peripheral blood mononuclear cells (PBMCs), taken at new diagnosis, from a patient treated with antithyroid drugs. The J gene is TRBJ1-1, the V gene TRBV5-4, with D possibly matching TRBD1 (5 bases). The DNA for the CDR3 is TGTGCCAGCACCCTGCGGGGGGAGGCTGAAGCTTTCTTT. Amino acids: CASTLRGEAEAFF.